A selection of T cell receptor beta chains follows, all from one sample in a study of beta chain features in type 1 diabetes. The repertoire was sequenced with immunoSEQ multiplex PCR; TCRdb's copy has only in-frame clones and lacks some. Of under 950,000 clones in the sample, roughly a sixth were seen once. Sequenced material: naive CD4+ T cells from blood. These TCRs come from a woman aged 18-29 years in good health. CDR3s include the opening cysteine and the closing phenylalanine or tryptophan. The D gene is left open where the match is weak. Rows may omit the clone size; those that give it use once, few, many or a size class.

j_call: TRBJ1-2; v_call: TRBV6-6; clone_size: -; d_call: TRBD1; cdr3_aa: CASSQGGPLYGYTF; cdr3_nt: TGTGCCAGCAGTCAAGGGGGCCCTCTTTATGGCTACACCTTC
j_call: TRBJ2-5; v_call: TRBV4-3; clone_size: -; d_call: TRBD2; cdr3_aa: CASSHTTSGSYRETQYF; cdr3_nt: TGCGCCAGCAGCCACACGACTAGCGGGAGTTATCGGGAGACCCAGTACTTC
j_call: TRBJ2-7; v_call: TRBV28; clone_size: once; d_call: TRBD2; cdr3_aa: CASINGVAGGYEQYF; cdr3_nt: TGTGCCAGCATCAACGGGGTAGCGGGAGGCTACGAGCAGTACTTC
j_call: TRBJ2-3; v_call: TRBV7-2; clone_size: few; d_call: -; cdr3_aa: CASSLPSTDTQYF; cdr3_nt: TGTGCCAGCTCATTACCCAGCACAGATACGCAGTATTTT
j_call: TRBJ1-5; v_call: TRBV10-3; clone_size: few; d_call: -; cdr3_aa: CAISDSDRDQPQHF; cdr3_nt: TGTGCCATCAGTGATTCGGATCGGGACCAGCCCCAGCATTTT
j_call: TRBJ1-2; v_call: TRBV7-9; clone_size: few; d_call: -; cdr3_aa: CASSLVLGRANYGYTF; cdr3_nt: TGTGCCAGCAGCTTAGTGCTGGGACGAGCTAACTATGGCTACACCTTC
j_call: TRBJ2-7; v_call: TRBV28; clone_size: -; d_call: -; cdr3_aa: CASSLSRPASYEQYF; cdr3_nt: TGTGCCAGCAGTTTATCCCGGCCAGCCTCCTACGAGCAGTACTTC
j_call: TRBJ2-3; v_call: TRBV7-2; clone_size: few; d_call: TRBD2; cdr3_aa: CASSFWTSGRDVRTDTQYF; cdr3_nt: TGTGCCAGCAGCTTTTGGACTAGCGGGAGGGATGTGCGCACAGATACGCAGTATTTT
j_call: TRBJ2-1; v_call: TRBV11-3; clone_size: few; d_call: TRBD2; cdr3_aa: CASSSRDYFYNEQFF; cdr3_nt: TGTGCCAGCAGCTCCCGGGACTACTTCTACAATGAGCAGTTCTTC
j_call: TRBJ1-2; v_call: TRBV25-1; clone_size: -; d_call: -; cdr3_aa: CASSAKGVFSSGGGYTF; cdr3_nt: TGTGCCAGCAGTGCTAAAGGGGTATTTTCGAGCGGGGGTGGCTACACCTTC
j_call: TRBJ2-3; v_call: TRBV7-2; clone_size: few; d_call: TRBD2; cdr3_aa: CASSLVAGETTQYF; cdr3_nt: TGTGCCAGCAGCTTAGTAGCGGGAGAAACTACGCAGTATTTT
j_call: TRBJ2-3; v_call: TRBV7-3; clone_size: -; d_call: -; cdr3_aa: CASTLHIRASPLF; cdr3_nt: TGTGCCAGCACCTTACATATACGAGCGTCCCCGTTATTT
j_call: TRBJ1-4; v_call: TRBV11-2; clone_size: -; d_call: -; cdr3_aa: CASSPGSGGEKLFF; cdr3_nt: TGTGCCAGCAGCCCGGGATCCGGCGGTGAAAAACTGTTTTTT
j_call: TRBJ2-1; v_call: TRBV18; clone_size: -; d_call: -; cdr3_aa: CASSPRGQRNEQFF; cdr3_nt: TGTGCCAGCTCACCACGAGGACAGAGGAATGAGCAGTTCTTC
j_call: TRBJ1-2; v_call: TRBV11-3; clone_size: -; d_call: -; cdr3_aa: CASSPLGEGGIRRVNGYTF; cdr3_nt: TGTGCCAGCAGCCCCCTCGGGGAGGGAGGCATCAGAAGAGTGAATGGCTACACCTTC
j_call: TRBJ2-7; v_call: TRBV5-8; clone_size: -; d_call: -; cdr3_aa: CASSFGGSVNEQYF; cdr3_nt: TGTGCCAGCAGCTTTGGTGGTAGCGTGAACGAGCAGTACTTC
j_call: TRBJ1-4; v_call: TRBV2; clone_size: -; d_call: TRBD1; cdr3_aa: CASSEGWGQGREKLFF; cdr3_nt: TGTGCCAGCAGTGAAGGATGGGGACAGGGAAGAGAAAAACTGTTTTTT